Below are 5 T cell receptor beta chains sequenced from a single sample in a study of blood T cell repertoires in COVID-19. Repertoires were generated with immunoSEQ multiplex PCR, while TCRdb's copy carries only in-frame clones and drops some. Here the sample spans some 490,000 clones, around 85% being singletons. Sequenced material: PBMCs or T cells enriched from blood (not recorded which). These receptors were obtained from a woman aged 55-70 years who had recovered from COVID-19.

V is TRBV10-3 and J is TRBJ2-7; 9 bases map to TRBD1. Germline V gives CDR1 ENHRY, CDR2 SYGVKD. The CDR3 spans 14 residues. V trimming: 6 bases; J trimming: 6 bases; junction bases outside the gene matches: 9. CDR3 residues: CAIRTGTGTSEQYF. CDR3 nucleotides: TGTGCCATCAGAACCGGGACAGGGACCAGCGAGCAGTACTTC.

The V call is TRBV3-1 (or the pseudogene TRBV3-2), the J call TRBJ1-4; the D is unclear. The CDR3 contains 17 residues. Trimming shortened V by 4 bases and J by 5 bases, and 20 bases separated the two germline ends. From germline, CDR1 is LGHDT and CDR2 YNNKEL (reference sequence). CDR3 bases: TGTGCCAGCAGCCTGGGAGGGTCAGGATGGGGAAATGAAAAACTGTTTTTT. Amino acids: CASSLGGSGWGNEKLFF.

In its sample, this clone was seen once. The chain employs TRBV5-5 and TRBJ1-3; a possible D gene is TRBD1 (6 bases). This CDR3 comprises 15 residues. V lost 0 bases and J lost 8, with 15 bases in between. CDR1 and CDR2 (germline): SGHKS, YYEKEE (reference sequence). The DNA of the CDR3 is TGTGCCAGCAGCTTGGCCCAGGGGTCGGCGTACACCATATATTTT. This encodes CASSLAQGSAYTIYF.

The gene calls are TRBV2 and TRBJ1-2; tentatively, D is TRBD1 (6 bases). Germline CDR1 reads SNHLY; CDR2 reads FYNNEI. V was pared by 4 bases and J by 1 base, with 16 bases between. CDR3 length: 16 amino acids. The CDR3 nucleotides read TGTGCCAGCAGTGGTAGACAGGCGACTATTAACTATGGCTACACCTTC. Its protein product is CASSGRQATINYGYTF. The whole variable domain, remainder taken from reference TRBV2 and TRBJ1-2, is EPEVTQTPSHQVTQMGQEVILRCVPISNHLYFYWYRQILGQKVEFLVSFYNNEISEKSEIFDDQFSVERPDGSNFTLKIRSTKLEDSAMYFCASSGRQATINYGYTFGSGTRLTVV.

The chain links TRBV11-2 to TRBJ1-6, with 8 bases matching TRBD1. The CDR3 extends over 17 amino acids. Germline V gene lookup returns CDR1 SGHAT and CDR2 FQNNGV. After removal of 8 bases from V and 4 bases from J, the junction contained 13 bases not matched to a gene. The CDR3 reads CASFKNPGQAYNSPLHF. In DNA form, the CDR3 reads TGTGCCAGCTTCAAGAATCCGGGACAGGCATATAATTCACCCCTCCACTTT. The whole variable domain, remainder taken from reference TRBV11-2 and TRBJ1-6, is EAGVAQSPRYKIIEKRQSVAFWCNPISGHATLYWYQQILGQGPKLLIQFQNNGVVDDSQLPKDRFSAERLKGVDSTLKIQPAKLEDSAVYLCASFKNPGQAYNSPLHFGNGTRLTVT.